The 15 T cell receptor beta chains given below trace back to one sample, sequenced in a study of blood T cell repertoires in COVID-19 (dated by TCRdb to about 2020). Library preparation used the immunoSEQ multiplex PCR assay. TCRdb retrieved this table from immuneACCESS and kept in-frame rearrangements only. Not all clones are present; in checked studies, unresolved V genes account for under half, and no reason is known for the remainder. The sample profile shows around 250,000 clones; 86% of them were found once. 6.2% of the sample belongs to the ten largest clones. Input material: peripheral blood. These receptor sequences come from a man in his 60s with acute or convalescent COVID-19.

The chain recombines TRBV29-1 with TRBJ2-4; tentative D call: TRBD1 (6 bases). Germline lookup yields CDR1 SQVTM and CDR2 ANQGSEA. This CDR3 region has 14 residues. The V end lost 4 bases, the J end lost 7 bases, and 17 bases lay between the germline ends. The DNA of the CDR3 is TGCAGCGTTGCTCGCCAAGGGGACAAGAACATTCAGTACTTC. Its protein product is CSVARQGDKNIQYF.

V and J are TRBV11-2 and TRBJ2-5; 9 nucleotides align to TRBD2. CDR1 is SGHAT and CDR2 is FQNNGV in the germline V gene. The CDR3 is 15 residues long. The V gene end was trimmed by 4 bases and the J gene end by 4 bases; junction bases not matched to a gene: 7. In DNA, the CDR3 is TGTGCCAGCAGCTGGGCGGGAGGGCCAGCAGAGACCCAGTACTTC. Its protein product is CASSWAGGPAETQYF. The entire variable domain, with the rest obtained from reference TRBV11-2 and TRBJ2-5, is as follows: EAGVAQSPRYKIIEKRQSVAFWCNPISGHATLYWYQQILGQGPKLLIQFQNNGVVDDSQLPKDRFSAERLKGVDSTLKIQPAKLEDSAVYLCASSWAGGPAETQYFGPGTRLLVL.

The chain combines TRBV12-3 or TRBV12-4 with TRBJ2-3, with D hard to call. There are 11 residues in the CDR3. V was trimmed by 7 bases and J by 6 bases, leaving 8 bases between them. The CDR3: CASKFGDTQYF. CDR3 nucleotide sequence: TGTGCCAGCAAATTCGGTGATACGCAGTATTTT.

Here the CDR3 reads CSASHRGLAGGSEQFF. In nucleotides, the CDR3 is TGCAGTGCTAGTCACCGCGGACTAGCGGGAGGAAGTGAGCAGTTCTTC. This chain connects TRBV20-1 to TRBJ2-1, with 14 nucleotides matching TRBD2. This CDR3 contains 16 residues. Trimming removed 3 bases from V and 9 bases from J; junction bases left unmatched: 10. The germline CDR1 and CDR2 sequences are DFQATT and SNEGSKA (reference sequence).

This clone was observed a handful of times. The rearrangement links TRBV2 to TRBJ2-7, with unresolved D. The CDR3 is 11 amino acids. V was shortened by 6 bases and J by 3 bases, with 6 bases between the two germline ends. Germline assignment: CDR1 SNHLY and CDR2 FYNNEI. This CDR3 reads CASRRVYEQYF. CDR3 in DNA: TGTGCCAGCAGACGAGTCTACGAGCAGTACTTC.

The chain joins TRBV6-2 or TRBV6-3 to TRBJ2-7, with 7 nucleotides matching TRBD2. V shed 2 bases, J shed 1 base, and the junction held 8 bases outside the gene matches. Germline CDR1 MNHEY, CDR2 SVGEGT. The CDR3 runs 16 residues. The CDR3 loop reads CASSYGLAEISYEQYF. The CDR3 region has the DNA TGTGCCAGCAGTTACGGGCTAGCGGAGATATCCTACGAGCAGTACTTC.

CDR3 DNA: TGTGCCAGCAGTTATGGGCAGGGGCCGACGGAGAACACCATATATTTT. Translating gives CASSYGQGPTENTIYF. This rearrangement joins TRBV6-6 to TRBJ1-3, with D possibly matching TRBD1 (6 bases). Trimming took 3 bases from V and 7 from J, leaving 19 bases between them. Looked up from germline, CDR1 is MNHNY and CDR2 is SVGAGI (reference sequence). CDR3 length equals 16 residues.

The chain carries TRBV7-2 and TRBJ2-7; D perhaps matches TRBD2 (6 bases). Trimming left V 0 bases short and J 2 bases short, with 11 bases between. This CDR3 spans 15 amino acids. Germline lookup yields CDR1 SGHTA and CDR2 FQGNSA. The CDR3 spells CASSLAGGLTYEQYF. The CDR3 DNA reads TGTGCCAGCAGCTTAGCGGGAGGCCTAACCTACGAGCAGTACTTC.

The chain links TRBV7-3 to TRBJ2-1; the match to TRBD1 covers 11 bases. CDR3 length: 18 residues. Per germline, CDR1 SGHTA and CDR2 FQGTGA. J was trimmed by 4 bases and V by 6 bases; bases with no gene match: 14. The CDR3 here is CASSLRPSGTGGYNEQFF. CDR3 coding DNA: TGTGCCAGCAGTTTACGCCCCTCCGGGACAGGGGGTTACAATGAGCAGTTCTTC.

The J gene is TRBJ2-2, the V gene TRBV7-2; 8 bases line up with TRBD1. There are 15 residues in the CDR3. In germline, CDR1 is SGHTA, CDR2 FQGNSA. The V segment lost 5 bases and the J segment 4 bases; nucleotides outside the gene matches: 6. CDR3 region: CASSDRGLATGELFF. The DNA for the CDR3 is TGTGCCAGCAGCGACAGGGGTCTGGCCACCGGGGAGCTGTTTTTT.

The CDR3 DNA reads as TGCGCCAGCAGCCCGTTACTAGTAGATGATAACAATGAGCAGTTCTTC. Protein sequence: CASSPLLVDDNNEQFF. The chain is built from TRBV4-3 and TRBJ2-1, with a tentative D call TRBD2 (5 bases). V was cut by 4 bases and J by 5 bases, with 18 bases left in between. CDR1 LGHNA and CDR2 YSLEER come from the germline V gene. The CDR3 has 16 amino acids.

The CDR3 coding sequence is TGTGCCAGCAGCCAACACCGAGGCTCAGCGGGCACTGAAGCTTTCTTT. Translating it yields CASSQHRGSAGTEAFF. V gene TRBV3-1 (or the pseudogene TRBV3-2) combines with J gene TRBJ1-1; D gene ambiguous. Per the germline V gene, CDR1 is LGHDT and CDR2 is YNNKEL (reference sequence). This CDR3 is 16 amino acids long. Between the trimmed V and J ends, which lost 2 bases and 4 bases, there was a span of 17 bases.

This chain connects TRBV5-8 to TRBJ1-3, with 9 bases identical to TRBD1. The germline CDR1 and CDR2 sequences are SGHTS and YDEGEE. The CDR3 totals 16 residues. V trimming: 6 bases; J trimming: 0 bases; junction bases outside the gene matches: 7. The CDR3 loop reads CASTPTGGISGNTIYF. The CDR3 DNA sequence: TGTGCCAGCACCCCGACAGGGGGTATCTCTGGAAACACCATATATTTT.

DNA for the CDR3: TGTGCCAGTACCGCACCGGGATCCGAAAACATTCAGTACTTC. This codes for CASTAPGSENIQYF. The chain carries TRBV19 and TRBJ2-4; D may be TRBD2 (5 bases). The CDR3 is 14 residues long. V lost 7 bases and J 5 bases, leaving 15 bases between the germline ends. CDR1 and CDR2 from the germline V gene are LNHDA and SQIVND (reference sequence).

V gene TRBV2 combines with J gene TRBJ1-2, with D unresolved. There are 14 residues in the CDR3. The V and J ends lost 3 bases and 7 bases respectively, with 15 bases between them. Germline V lookup: CDR1 SNHLY, CDR2 FYNNEI. CDR3 nucleotide sequence: TGTGCCAGCAGTGATCAGGCGGGAAGTGGTGGCTACACCTTC. Amino acids: CASSDQAGSGGYTF.